This T cell receptor beta chain was obtained from a study of cytomegalovirus exposure and HLA in healthy donors. This CDR3 region has 15 residues. The germline V gene has CDR1 SGHRS and CDR2 YFSETQ. V lost 0 bases and J lost 7; bases outside the gene matches: 4. This PCR relied on a set of 60 Vbeta primers and 13 Jbeta primers. Only in-frame clones appear in the TCRdb table, and some are missing; sequencing was by immunoSEQ multiplex PCR. The data include some 200,000 clones; the top ten clones carry 6.5%. The sample comprised PBMCs. The chain is built from TRBV5-1 and TRBJ1-4, with TRBD1 matching 9 bases. The clonotype was recovered from a man aged 25 to 45 in good health and CMV-seronegative. CDR3 residues: CASSLVGTGSEKLFF. CDR3 nucleotide sequence: TGCGCCAGCAGCTTGGTCGGGACAGGGTCTGAAAAACTGTTTTTT.